Listed below are T cell receptor beta chains from one sample, sequenced in a study of cytotoxic CD8 clonotypes in ibrutinib-treated CLL. TCRdb keeps only in-frame clones here, not all; method: immunoSEQ multiplex PCR. The top ten hold around 6.6% of the sample, which has approximately 340,000 clones, roughly 70% seen once. Sample: PBMCs, taken after 36 months of ibrutinib treatment. The receptors originated from a human donor with chronic lymphocytic leukemia. CDR3s include the opening cysteine and the closing phenylalanine or tryptophan. The order of the fields is J gene, clone size, V gene, D gene, CDR3 DNA, CDR3 protein. A D gene is named only where the DNA matches it firmly. Clone size is shown for a subset of rows, as once, few, many or a class of expanded clone.

TRBJ2-7,-,TRBV6-5,-,TGTGCCAGCAGCCCGGGACCTTACGAGCAGTACTTC,CASSPGPYEQYF
TRBJ2-2,few,TRBV25-1,TRBD2,TGTGCCAGCAGTGATTTCCCTCCTAGCGGAACCGGGGAGCTGTTTTTT,CASSDFPPSGTGELFF
TRBJ2-7,few,TRBV9,-,TGTGCCAGCAGCCTAAACTCAGGGCTCAGCTCCTACGAGCAGTACTTC,CASSLNSGLSSYEQYF
TRBJ2-5,once,TRBV2,TRBD2,TGTGCCAGCAGTACACCTAGCGGGAGGGCCGGGGAGACCCAGTACTTC,CASSTPSGRAGETQYF
TRBJ2-1,-,TRBV13,TRBD2,TGTGCCAGCAGCCTAGCGGGTTACAATGAGCAGTTCTTC,CASSLAGYNEQFF
TRBJ2-3,-,TRBV4-3,TRBD2,TGCGCCAGCAGCCAAGCCCTAATCCTAGCGGGAGCCATAGATACGCAGTATTTT,CASSQALILAGAIDTQYF
TRBJ1-6,-,TRBV10-2,-,TGCGCCAGCAGTGAAGTCGCTGACGGACCCCTCCACTTT,CASSEVADGPLHF
TRBJ2-3,few,TRBV7-9,-,TGTGCCAGCAGCTTACAGTCTCCAGATACGCAGTATTTT,CASSLQSPDTQYF
TRBJ1-2,-,TRBV4-3,-,TGCGCCAGCAGCCAAGAACAGCTTAGCCCGTTTTATGGCTACACCTTC,CASSQEQLSPFYGYTF
TRBJ1-2,-,TRBV15,TRBD1,TGTGCCACCAGCAGGGGCGGACAGGGAGCCTATGGCTACACCTTC,CATSRGGQGAYGYTF
TRBJ2-5,-,TRBV7-9,-,TGTGCCAGCAGCTTAGTGGTAGGGAACCAAGAGACCCAGTACTTC,CASSLVVGNQETQYF
TRBJ1-1,-,TRBV6-1,-,TGTGCCAGCAGTCATAACCAGGGCACTGAAGCTTTCTTT,CASSHNQGTEAFF
TRBJ1-3,-,TRBV29-1,-,TGCAGCGTTCATACAACAGGATCTGGAAACACCATATATTTT,CSVHTTGSGNTIYF
TRBJ1-6,-,TRBV7-9,-,TGTGCCAGCAGGCGGTCCCTTTCACCCCTCCACTTT,CASRRSLSPLHF
TRBJ1-2,once,TRBV2,-,TGTGCCAGCAGTGAAGTAGACAGGAGATATGGCTACACCTTC,CASSEVDRRYGYTF
TRBJ2-1,-,TRBV7-9,TRBD1,TGTGCCAGCAGCCTGACCGGGGACAGGGGGAAGGAGCAGTTCTTC,CASSLTGDRGKEQFF
TRBJ2-3,-,TRBV11-3,TRBD2,TGTGCCAGCAGCCCTGAGGGAGGGGACACGCAGTATTTT,CASSPEGGDTQYF
TRBJ2-5,-,TRBV5-1,TRBD2,TGCGCCAGCAGCCACTTAGCGGGAAGCCTTCTGGGGGAGACCCAGTACTTC,CASSHLAGSLLGETQYF
TRBJ2-3,few,TRBV18,TRBD1,TGTGCCAGCTCACCTACGACAGGGGATACGCAGTATTTT,CASSPTTGDTQYF
TRBJ1-5,-,TRBV18,TRBD1,TGTGCCAGCTCACCTGGGACAGGGTCTTATCAGCCCCAGCATTTT,CASSPGTGSYQPQHF
TRBJ2-2,-,TRBV27,-,TGTGCCAGCAGTCCTAACCCCGGCACCGGGGAGCTGTTTTTT,CASSPNPGTGELFF
TRBJ1-3,-,TRBV29-1,-,TGCAGCGTTATGGGACGGGCGACTGGAAACACCATATATTTT,CSVMGRATGNTIYF
TRBJ2-1,-,TRBV14,-,TGTGCCAGCAGCCAACGCACCGGGACCCGTCGCGAGGGTGAGCAGTTCTTC,CASSQRTGTRREGEQFF
TRBJ2-7,-,TRBV5-8,TRBD2,TGTGCCAGCAGCGCACCGGGACTAGTCATCTACGAGCAGTACTTC,CASSAPGLVIYEQYF
TRBJ1-2,-,TRBV5-1,-,TGCGCCAGCAGTCGGGACATGGGAGGCGGCTACACCTTC,CASSRDMGGGYTF
TRBJ2-1,few,TRBV15,TRBD2,TGTGCCACCAGCAGAGGGACGAGGACTAGCGGGAGGGACCACCAGTTCTTC,CATSRGTRTSGRDHQFF
TRBJ1-1,-,TRBV4-2,-,TGTGCCAGCAGCCAAGCCCCCAGAAGGGCCATCACTGAAGCTTTCTTT,CASSQAPRRAITEAFF
TRBJ2-1,-,TRBV29-1,TRBD1,TGCAGCGTAATTCGGACAGGGGACAATGAGCAGTTCTTC,CSVIRTGDNEQFF
TRBJ1-1,once,TRBV10-3,-,TGTGCCATCGGCGGAGGGGTGTTCACTGAAGCTTTCTTT,CAIGGGVFTEAFF
TRBJ2-1,-,TRBV27,TRBD1,TGTGCCAGCGTTCGGGACAGGGGTAATAGTGAGCAGTTCTTC,CASVRDRGNSEQFF
TRBJ2-1,-,TRBV4-2,TRBD2,TGTGCCAGCAGCCAAGGGGGTGGGACTAGCTTTGTCAATGAGCAGTTCTTC,CASSQGGGTSFVNEQFF
TRBJ1-3,-,TRBV18,-,TGTGCCAGCTCTGCGGGGTTGACTGGAAACACCATATATTTT,CASSAGLTGNTIYF
TRBJ2-7,-,TRBV5-4,TRBD1,TGTGCCAGCAGCTTGGACAGGGGCCGACTTGCCTACGAGCAGTACTTC,CASSLDRGRLAYEQYF
TRBJ2-7,-,TRBV11-3,-,TGTGCCAGCAGCTTATCGGGTTCCTACGAGCAGTACTTC,CASSLSGSYEQYF
TRBJ1-3,-,TRBV5-1,-,TGCGCCAGCAGCCGGGGCAACTCTGGAAACACCATATATTTT,CASSRGNSGNTIYF
TRBJ2-1,-,TRBV15,-,TGTGCCACCAGCTCAATCGGGCTTAGCTCCTACAATGAGCAGTTCTTC,CATSSIGLSSYNEQFF
TRBJ2-3,-,TRBV6-6,TRBD2,TGTGCCAGCAGCGACCCCGGGGGGGCCATCACAGATACGCAGTATTTT,CASSDPGGAITDTQYF
TRBJ1-2,-,TRBV2,-,TGTGCCAGCCTGGACCCAACGGGATATGGCTACACCTTC,CASLDPTGYGYTF
TRBJ2-5,-,TRBV28,TRBD2,TGTGCCAGCAGCCCCGTGGATAGCGGGAGAGAGACCCAGTACTTC,CASSPVDSGRETQYF
TRBJ2-7,-,TRBV5-4,TRBD1,TGTGCCAGCAGCTTACCCAGGGGGCTAAGTGAGCAGTACTTC,CASSLPRGLSEQYF
TRBJ1-4,once,TRBV5-1,TRBD1,TGCGCCAGCAGCTTGGACGGGACAGGGGAAAAACTGTTTTTT,CASSLDGTGEKLFF
TRBJ1-2,-,TRBV9,TRBD1,TGTGCCAGCAGTAGGGGGACAGGGGATGGCTACACCTTC,CASSRGTGDGYTF
TRBJ1-1,-,TRBV30,-,TGTGCCTGGCCTTACCCCCGGGCCATGAACACTGAAGCTTTCTTT,CAWPYPRAMNTEAFF
TRBJ2-7,-,TRBV5-1,TRBD2,TGCGCCAGCAGCCACAGCGGGGGCAGCTCCTACGAGCAGTACTTC,CASSHSGGSSYEQYF
TRBJ2-7,-,TRBV10-1,TRBD2,TGCGCCCAGCCGCTTGGGGGAGGGTTTATGTACGAGCAGTACTTC,CAQPLGGGFMYEQYF
TRBJ2-3,-,TRBV2,TRBD2,TGTGCCAGCTCTAGCGGATCTAGCACAGATACGCAGTATTTT,CASSSGSSTDTQYF
TRBJ2-1,-,TRBV5-6,TRBD2,TGTGCCAGCAGCTCTAGCGGGCGCTCCTACAATGAGCAGTTCTTC,CASSSSGRSYNEQFF
TRBJ2-5,-,TRBV7-2,TRBD2,TGTGCCAGCAGCTTGGGACTAGCGGGGCAAGAGACCCAGTACTTC,CASSLGLAGQETQYF
TRBJ2-1,-,TRBV7-6,-,TGTGCCAGCAGCTATGGGGCGGGGATCTCCTACAATGAGCAGTTCTTC,CASSYGAGISYNEQFF
TRBJ2-3,once,TRBV4-3,TRBD2,TGCGCCAGCAGCCCAGGGACTAGCGCTCATACGCAGTATTTT,CASSPGTSAHTQYF
TRBJ2-7,-,TRBV6-5,-,TGTGCCAGCAGTTACAGTGGTAGCGCCTACGAGCAGTACTTC,CASSYSGSAYEQYF